These T cell receptor beta chains were read from a single sample in a study of blood T cell repertoires in COVID-19. Sequenced by immunoSEQ multiplex PCR; TCRdb stores in-frame clones only, minus some. The sample has 200,000 to 250,000 clones; around 81% are singletons. The sample consisted of peripheral blood. All receptors come from a woman in her 70s with acute or convalescent COVID-19. Both conserved end residues are part of each CDR3. A D gene is named only where the DNA matches it firmly. A clone size is listed for some rows: how often the clone was seen (once, few, many), or a class if it is expanded.

J gene	V gene	CDR3 length	clone size	D gene	CDR3 protein	CDR3 DNA
TRBJ1-2	TRBV6-4	14	few	.	CASSDRFGVDGYTF	TGTGCCAGCAGTGATCGGTTCGGGGTAGATGGCTACACCTTC
TRBJ2-7	TRBV3-1/TRBV3-2	15	once	TRBD2	CASSSSGASPYEQYF	TGTGCCAGCAGCTCTAGCGGGGCGAGCCCCTACGAGCAGTACTTC
TRBJ2-4	TRBV5-6	14	.	.	CASSLVTGGNIQYF	TGTGCCAGCAGCTTGGTCACCGGAGGGAACATTCAGTACTTC
TRBJ1-1	TRBV7-9	13	.	.	CASSLEQGTEAFF	TGTGCCAGCAGCTTAGAGCAGGGGACTGAAGCTTTCTTT
TRBJ1-1	TRBV27	13	few	.	CASSPSRSTEAFF	TGTGCCAGCAGTCCGAGCCGGAGCACTGAAGCTTTCTTT
TRBJ2-5	TRBV9	16	.	TRBD2	CASSRKNLAGVETQYF	TGTGCCAGCAGCAGAAAGAACCTAGCGGGGGTTGAGACCCAGTACTTC
TRBJ2-3	TRBV7-8	16	.	TRBD2	CASSRRTSGGLGTQYF	TGTGCCAGCAGCAGAAGGACTAGCGGGGGACTAGGAACGCAGTATTTT
TRBJ2-2	TRBV9	16	.	TRBD1	CASSVEQGAGTGELFF	TGTGCCAGCAGCGTAGAACAGGGGGCGGGCACCGGGGAGCTGTTTTTT
TRBJ2-5	TRBV7-2	13	.	TRBD1	CASSLGQQETQYF	TGTGCCAGCAGCTTGGGACAGCAAGAGACCCAGTACTTC
TRBJ1-6	TRBV20-1	17	.	.	CSASNSALGVGNSPLHF	TGCAGTGCCAGTAACAGTGCCCTTGGCGTTGGTAATTCACCCCTCCACTTT
TRBJ2-3	TRBV9	16	once	TRBD2	CASSPQQAGGFGKQYF	TGTGCCAGCAGCCCACAGCAGGCGGGGGGTTTTGGTAAGCAGTATTTT
TRBJ1-5	TRBV5-1	15	.	TRBD1	CASSLTGQGNQPQHF	TGCGCCAGCAGCTTGACGGGACAGGGGAATCAGCCCCAGCATTTT
TRBJ2-7	TRBV19	16	once	.	CASSIEHGSVGYEQYF	TGTGCCAGTAGTATAGAGCACGGAAGCGTCGGCTACGAGCAGTACTTC
TRBJ2-1	TRBV5-1	15	.	TRBD1	CASSPNPGQTNEQFF	TGCGCCAGCAGCCCGAATCCGGGACAGACCAATGAGCAGTTCTTC
TRBJ2-1	TRBV7-2	17	few	TRBD2	CASSLASSGKNYNEQFF	TGTGCCAGCAGCTTAGCCAGTAGCGGGAAGAACTACAATGAGCAGTTCTTC
TRBJ2-2	TRBV11-2	15	.	.	CASSLVLANTGELFF	TGTGCCAGCAGCTTAGTTCTGGCAAACACCGGGGAGCTGTTTTTT